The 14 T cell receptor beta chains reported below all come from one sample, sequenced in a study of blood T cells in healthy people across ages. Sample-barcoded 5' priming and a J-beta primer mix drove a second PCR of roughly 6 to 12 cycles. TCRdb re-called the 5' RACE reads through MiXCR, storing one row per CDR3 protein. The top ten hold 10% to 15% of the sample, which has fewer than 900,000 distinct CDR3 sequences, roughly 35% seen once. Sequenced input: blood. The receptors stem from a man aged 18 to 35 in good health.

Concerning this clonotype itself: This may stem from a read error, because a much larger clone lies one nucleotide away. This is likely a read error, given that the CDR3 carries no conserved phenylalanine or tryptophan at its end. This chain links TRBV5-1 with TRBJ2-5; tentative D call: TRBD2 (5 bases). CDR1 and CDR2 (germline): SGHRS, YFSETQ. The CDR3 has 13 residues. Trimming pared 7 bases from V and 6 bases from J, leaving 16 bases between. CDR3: CASVGSGGQTQYL. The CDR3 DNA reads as TGCGCCAGCGTAGGATCCGGCGGGCAGACCCAGTACCTC.

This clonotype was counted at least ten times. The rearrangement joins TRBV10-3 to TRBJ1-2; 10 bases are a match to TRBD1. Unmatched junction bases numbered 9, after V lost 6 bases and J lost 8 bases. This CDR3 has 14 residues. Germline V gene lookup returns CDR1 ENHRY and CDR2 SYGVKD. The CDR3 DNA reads TGTGCCATCAGCGGGGACAGGGGAATAGAGGGCTACACCTTC. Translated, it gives CAISGDRGIEGYTF.

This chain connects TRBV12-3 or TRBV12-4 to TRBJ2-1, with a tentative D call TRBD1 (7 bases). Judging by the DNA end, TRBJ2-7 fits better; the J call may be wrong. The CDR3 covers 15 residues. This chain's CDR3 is CASSLSGGLYNEQYF. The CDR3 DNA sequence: TGTGCCAGCAGTTTATCAGGGGGGCTCTACAATGAGCAGTACTTC.

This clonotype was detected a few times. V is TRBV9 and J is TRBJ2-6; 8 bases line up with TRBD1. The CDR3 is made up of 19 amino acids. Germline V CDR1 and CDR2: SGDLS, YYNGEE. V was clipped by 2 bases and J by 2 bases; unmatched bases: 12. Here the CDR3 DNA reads TGTGCCAGCAGCGTTAGGACAGGGCCAGAAGGAACTGGGGCCAACGTCCTGACTTTC. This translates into CASSVRTGPEGTGANVLTF.

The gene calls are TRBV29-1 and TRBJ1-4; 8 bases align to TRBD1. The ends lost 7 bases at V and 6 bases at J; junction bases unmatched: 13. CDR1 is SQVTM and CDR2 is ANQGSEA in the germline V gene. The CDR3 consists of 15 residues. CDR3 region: CSAVIGQGSYEKLFF. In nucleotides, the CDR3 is TGCAGCGCCGTGATCGGACAGGGTTCTTATGAAAAACTGTTTTTT.

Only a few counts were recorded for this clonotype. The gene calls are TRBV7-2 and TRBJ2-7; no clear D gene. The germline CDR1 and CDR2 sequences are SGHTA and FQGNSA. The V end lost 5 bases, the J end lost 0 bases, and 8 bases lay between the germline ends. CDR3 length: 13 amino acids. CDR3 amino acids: CASSGRNSYEQYF. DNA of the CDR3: TGTGCCAGCAGCGGGCGAAACTCCTACGAGCAGTACTTC.

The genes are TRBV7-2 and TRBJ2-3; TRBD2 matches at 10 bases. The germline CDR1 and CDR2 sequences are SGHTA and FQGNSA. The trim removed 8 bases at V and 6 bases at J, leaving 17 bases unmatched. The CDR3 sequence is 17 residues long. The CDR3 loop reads CASGLTLAGDVRDTQYF. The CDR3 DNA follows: TGTGCCAGCGGCCTAACCCTAGCGGGGGACGTTCGTGATACGCAGTATTTT.

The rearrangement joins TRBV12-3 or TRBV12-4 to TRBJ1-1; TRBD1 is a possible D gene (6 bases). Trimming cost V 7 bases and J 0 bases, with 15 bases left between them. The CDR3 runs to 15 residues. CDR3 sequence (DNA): TGTGCCAGCACTCCCCCGGGGGGCCTGAACACTGAAGCTTTCTTT. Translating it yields CASTPPGGLNTEAFF.

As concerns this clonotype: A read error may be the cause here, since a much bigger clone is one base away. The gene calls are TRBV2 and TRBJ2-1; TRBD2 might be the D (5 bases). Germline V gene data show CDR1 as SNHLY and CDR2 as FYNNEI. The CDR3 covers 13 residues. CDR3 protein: CTSSGGLYNEQFF. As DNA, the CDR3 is TGTACCAGCAGTGGTGGACTGTACAATGAGCAGTTCTTC.

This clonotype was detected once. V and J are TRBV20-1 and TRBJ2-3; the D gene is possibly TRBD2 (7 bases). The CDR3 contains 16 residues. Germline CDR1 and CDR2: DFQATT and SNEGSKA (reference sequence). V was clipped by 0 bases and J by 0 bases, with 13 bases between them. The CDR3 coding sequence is TGCAGTGCTAGAGATCAGGGAGGGGGAAGCACAGATACGCAGTATTTT. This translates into CSARDQGGGSTDTQYF.

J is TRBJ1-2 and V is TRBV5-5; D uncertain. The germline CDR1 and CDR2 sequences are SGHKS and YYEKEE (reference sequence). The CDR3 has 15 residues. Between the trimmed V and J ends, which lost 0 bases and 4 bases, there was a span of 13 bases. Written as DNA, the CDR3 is TGTGCCAGCAGCTTGGGGACGTCCCTAATCTATGGCTACACCTTC. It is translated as CASSLGTSLIYGYTF.

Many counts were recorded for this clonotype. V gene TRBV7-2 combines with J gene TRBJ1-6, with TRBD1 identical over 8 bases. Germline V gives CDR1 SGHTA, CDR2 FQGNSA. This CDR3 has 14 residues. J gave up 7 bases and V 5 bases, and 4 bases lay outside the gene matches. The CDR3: CASSRDRLNSPLHF. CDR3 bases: TGTGCCAGCAGCCGGGACAGGTTAAATTCACCCCTCCACTTT.

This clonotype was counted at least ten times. The CDR3 region is CASSLWTSGDLGEQFF. The CDR3 DNA reads TGTGCCAGCAGCTTATGGACTAGCGGGGACTTAGGGGAGCAGTTCTTC. The rearrangement uses TRBV7-6 and TRBJ2-1; 12 nucleotides agree with TRBD2. Per germline, CDR1 SGHVS and CDR2 FNYEAQ. V was clipped by 2 bases and J by 10 bases; unmatched bases: 9. There are 16 residues in the CDR3.

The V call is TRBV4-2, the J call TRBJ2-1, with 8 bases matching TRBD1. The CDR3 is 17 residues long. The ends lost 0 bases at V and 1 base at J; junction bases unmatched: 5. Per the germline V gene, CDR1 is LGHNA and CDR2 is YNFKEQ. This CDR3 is CASSQDRRGRSYNEQFF. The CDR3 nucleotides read TGTGCCAGCAGCCAAGATCGCAGGGGGCGATCCTACAATGAGCAGTTCTTC.